One TCR beta chain is described in this entry. These data come from a study of PD-L1 blockade in urothelial cancer. Study-level information: Bladder-origin urothelial cancer in males described about 90% of the 29 patients. Specimens of blood held a median count of about 150,000 T cells.

The method was immunoSEQ multiplex PCR; TCRdb's version includes in-frame clones alone and lacks a portion of them. Of some 45,000 clones in the sample, approximately 80% are singletons; the top ten hold roughly 17%. Time point given: pretreatment peripheral blood. Patients were diagnosed with urothelial carcinoma, either locally advanced or metastatic. The germline V gene encodes CDR1 SGHTA and CDR2 FQGNSA. CDR3 length: 15 amino acids. V was cut by 4 bases and J by 0 bases, with 11 bases left in between. The chain combines TRBV7-2 with TRBJ2-3, with D perhaps TRBD1 (5 bases). The clonotype comes from a man aged 60-69 years with urothelial cancer. Sequenced here: PBMCs, sampled around atezolizumab (anti-PD-L1) treatment. The CDR3 loop reads CASSSRVPSTDTQYF. CDR3 DNA: TGTGCCAGCAGCTCCAGGGTTCCTAGCACAGATACGCAGTATTTT.